These T cell receptor beta chains were read from a single sample in a study of shared clonotypes between healthy human individuals. This table comes from immunoSEQ multiplex PCR, and its TCRdb copy is limited to in-frame clones, with some not included. The data show some 490,000 clones, 81% seen once. The sequenced sample consisted of PBMCs. These receptors were collected from a woman aged 40 to 50 in good health. Some clones in this sample may be carry-over from other donors' samples. CDR3s include the opening cysteine and the closing phenylalanine or tryptophan. D genes are given only for firm matches. Not every row has a clone size; where given, it reads once, few, many or a size class.

size	D	V	J	CDR3	DNA
-	-	TRBV28	TRBJ1-1	CASSTGPQGNTEAFF	TGTGCCAGCAGTACAGGCCCACAGGGGAACACTGAAGCTTTCTTT
few	TRBD2	TRBV28	TRBJ2-1	CASPGLAGDSICEQFF	TGTGCCAGCCCGGGACTAGCGGGAGACTCAATTTGCGAGCAGTTCTTC
-	-	TRBV19	TRBJ1-1	CASTLRRILNTEAFF	TGTGCCAGTACCCTGAGAAGGATCTTGAACACTGAAGCTTTCTTT
-	-	TRBV2	TRBJ1-2	CASSAFTGNYGYTF	TGTGCCAGCAGCGCCTTCACAGGGAACTATGGCTACACCTTC
-	-	TRBV6-5	TRBJ1-2	CASRAGQNKYYGYTF	TGTGCCAGCAGAGCAGGACAGAATAAATACTATGGCTACACCTTC
-	-	TRBV7-8	TRBJ1-1	CASSYGTLNTEAFF	TGTGCCAGCAGCTACGGGACGTTGAACACTGAAGCTTTCTTT
-	-	TRBV27	TRBJ1-1	CASSSINRLNTEAFF	TGTGCCAGCAGTAGTATAAACAGATTGAACACTGAAGCTTTCTTT
-	-	TRBV5-7	TRBJ2-4	CASSLGGLGLAKNIQYF	TGTGCCAGCAGCTTGGGGGGGCTGGGCCTAGCCAAAAACATTCAGTACTTC
-	TRBD1	TRBV10-3	TRBJ1-3	CAISAAGGEGYGNTIYF	TGTGCCATCAGCGCGGCAGGGGGCGAAGGGTATGGAAACACCATATATTTT
-	TRBD1	TRBV29-1	TRBJ1-1	CSVVGTGAMNTEAFF	TGCAGCGTTGTGGGGACAGGGGCCATGAACACTGAAGCTTTCTTT
-	-	TRBV7-9	TRBJ1-1	CASSPKPDTTEAFF	TGTGCCAGCAGCCCAAAACCCGACACCACTGAAGCTTTCTTT
-	-	TRBV7-9	TRBJ1-5	CASSQGDGQPQHF	TGTGCCAGCAGCCAAGGGGACGGTCAGCCCCAGCATTTT
-	-	TRBV10-3	TRBJ1-5	CAIRGDTHQPQHF	TGTGCCATCAGGGGGGACACCCATCAGCCCCAGCATTTT
-	-	TRBV2	TRBJ2-3	CASSESNDTQYF	TGTGCCAGCAGTGAAAGTAACGATACGCAGTATTTT
-	TRBD2	TRBV5-4	TRBJ2-2	CASSYGTSVTGELFF	TGTGCCAGCAGCTACGGGACTAGCGTTACCGGGGAGCTGTTTTTT
-	-	TRBV28	TRBJ1-3	CASRGTGSGNTIYF	TGTGCCAGCAGGGGGACGGGCTCTGGAAACACCATATATTTT
-	TRBD2	TRBV29-1	TRBJ2-3	CSVEATGGSSSRQF	TGCAGCGTTGAAGCGACGGGCGGGAGTTCGTCGAGGCAGTTT
many	-	TRBV27	TRBJ1-5	CASSPLGVLSQPQHF	TGTGCCAGCAGCCCACTCGGGGTATTGTCCCAGCCCCAGCATTTT
-	-	TRBV7-2	TRBJ1-3	CASSLDGMAGNTIYF	TGTGCCAGCAGCTTAGATGGAATGGCTGGAAACACCATATATTTT
-	-	TRBV7-3	TRBJ2-1	CASSLNADGGVQFF	TGTGCCAGCAGCTTAAATGCGGATGGAGGAGTGCAGTTCTTC
few	TRBD2	TRBV4-1	TRBJ2-5	CASSQGQKLAEQETQYF	TGCGCCAGCAGCCAAGGGCAGAAACTAGCGGAACAAGAGACCCAGTACTTC
once	-	TRBV11-2	TRBJ2-5	CASSFSGKGETQYF	TGTGCCAGCAGCTTTTCGGGTAAAGGGGAGACCCAGTACTTC
-	TRBD1	TRBV30	TRBJ1-2	CAWSSTGYSYGYTF	TGTGCCTGGAGTTCGACAGGGTATTCCTATGGCTACACCTTC
-	-	TRBV7-2	TRBJ2-3	CASSLVGDTSTDTQYF	TGTGCCAGCAGCTTAGTGGGAGATACTAGCACAGATACGCAGTATTTT
-	-	TRBV14	TRBJ1-1	CASSQDHREGTEAFF	TGTGCCAGCAGCCAAGATCACAGGGAGGGGACTGAAGCTTTCTTT
-	-	TRBV27	TRBJ2-2	CASSLSPVRGSGELFF	TGTGCCAGCAGTTTATCGCCGGTCAGGGGATCCGGGGAGCTGTTTTTT
-	-	TRBV7-2	TRBJ2-7	CASSFGLSYEQYF	TGTGCCAGCAGCTTTGGCCTGAGCTACGAGCAGTACTTC